A single sample gave rise to the 25 T cell receptor beta chains below, sequenced in a study of neurological immune-mediated disorders. TCRdb reprocessed the 5' RACE reads via MiXCR and lists one record per CDR3 protein. The sample gives more than 20,000 distinct CDR3 sequences, about 2.5% of which show up once; roughly 2.5% is in the top ten. Sequencing input: PBMCs. Source of these receptors: a woman aged 45-60 years with multiple sclerosis.

Many counts were recorded for this clonotype. The V call is TRBV7-2, the J call TRBJ2-7; TRBD2 matches 8 bases. Germline V gene lookup returns CDR1 SGHTA and CDR2 FQGNSA. This CDR3 has 15 residues. The V segment lost 5 bases and the J segment 3 bases; nucleotides outside the gene matches: 9. CDR3 loop: CASSLGREVHYEQYF. The CDR3 bases are TGTGCCAGCAGCCTGGGGCGGGAGGTACACTACGAGCAGTACTTC.

This clonotype has a count of ten or more. The chain uses TRBV5-6 and TRBJ1-5; 12 bases fit TRBD1. CDR3 size: 16 residues. Per germline, CDR1 SGHDT and CDR2 YYEEEE. V shed 4 bases, J shed 3 bases, and the junction held 5 bases outside the gene matches. CDR3 amino acids: CASSRGQGALNQPQHF. The CDR3 DNA reads TGTGCCAGCAGCAGGGGACAGGGGGCCCTCAATCAGCCCCAGCATTTT.

The sample holds many counts of this clonotype. V gene TRBV5-1 combines with J gene TRBJ1-5; D ambiguous. CDR1 and CDR2 from the germline V gene are SGHRS and YFSETQ. V lost 0 bases, J lost 6 bases, and 13 bases lay in between. This CDR3 comprises 15 residues. The CDR3 DNA reads TGCGCCAGCAGCTTGGATGGAAATACGGGTCAGCCCCAGCATTTT. It codes for CASSLDGNTGQPQHF.

The chain is built from TRBV20-1 and TRBJ2-2; 9 bases line up with TRBD2. Germline trimming cut 3 bases from V and 7 bases from J; bases unmatched to any gene: 6. Germline loops: CDR1 DFQATT, CDR2 SNEGSKA (reference sequence). The CDR3 spans 14 residues. Written as DNA, the CDR3 is TGCAGTGCTAGGCCACTAGCGGGTGGCGGGGAGCTGTTTTTT. This gives the protein CSARPLAGGGELFF.

There are many counts of this clonotype. The chain employs TRBV7-2 and TRBJ2-1; D call uncertain. This CDR3 spans 13 amino acids. V lost 5 bases, J lost 5 bases, and 10 bases lay in between. CDR1 SGHTA and CDR2 FQGNSA come from the germline V gene. This CDR3 reads CASSLQRNNEQFF. The CDR3 region has the DNA TGTGCCAGCAGCCTCCAGAGAAACAATGAGCAGTTCTTC.

This clonotype was recorded at least ten times. The rearrangement joins TRBV20-1 to TRBJ1-2, with D tentatively TRBD1 (5 bases). The germline V gene has CDR1 DFQATT and CDR2 SNEGSKA (reference sequence). The V end was cut by 2 bases, the J end by 7 bases, with 11 bases between. CDR3 size: 12 residues. In DNA form, the CDR3 reads TGCAGTGCTAGACAGGGATTTAGTGGCTACACCTTC. Its translation is CSARQGFSGYTF.

Ten or more counts support this clonotype. This chain connects TRBV19 to TRBJ2-7; the match to TRBD2 covers 9 bases. Trimming at V came to 9 bases and at J to 4 bases, leaving 7 bases not matched to a gene. The CDR3 spans 13 residues. Germline V lookup: CDR1 LNHDA, CDR2 SQIVND (reference sequence). The CDR3 reads CASRAGGGYEQYF. The CDR3, as DNA: TGTGCCAGCAGAGCGGGAGGAGGGTACGAGCAGTACTTC.

This clonotype was found many times. CDR3 DNA sequence: TGTGCCAGCAGACGCGGGTATGAAGCTTTCTTT. It is translated as CASRRGYEAFF. The genes are TRBV6-4 and TRBJ1-1; D is uncertain. V lost 6 bases, J lost 7 bases, and 9 bases lay in between. CDR1 and CDR2 (germline): MRHNA, SNTAGT. The CDR3 is 11 amino acids.

This clonotype was recorded many times. The genes are TRBV27 and TRBJ1-1; 9 nucleotides match TRBD1. Germline trimming cut 5 bases from V and 7 bases from J; bases unmatched to any gene: 8. Germline V gives CDR1 MNHEY, CDR2 SMNVEV (reference sequence). The CDR3 spans 14 residues. The CDR3 region is CASSREQGAREAFF. CDR3 in DNA: TGTGCCAGCAGTCGGGAACAGGGGGCTCGTGAAGCTTTCTTT.

This clonotype was counted at least ten times. V is TRBV20-1 and J is TRBJ1-1, with D tentatively TRBD1 (5 bases). The CDR3 loop spans 13 amino acids. Germline values: CDR1 DFQATT, CDR2 SNEGSKA (reference sequence). V dropped 3 bases and J dropped 10 bases, with 18 bases sitting between them. The CDR3 region is CSASLQGSRRAFF. The CDR3 nucleotides are TGCAGTGCTAGTCTCCAGGGAAGTAGAAGAGCTTTCTTT.

Ten or more counts support this clonotype. The chain combines TRBV21-1 with TRBJ1-2; the D call of TRBD1 is as the table states it, not checked on the DNA. TRBV21-1 is shown as a pseudogene. The CDR3 runs 14 residues. The CDR3 sequence: CASSKLDNYYGYTF. The CDR3 nucleotides read TGTGCCAGCAGCAAACTGGACAATTACTATGGCTACACCTTC.

This clonotype was found many times. This rearrangement joins TRBV7-2 to TRBJ2-1; no clear D gene. CDR1 is SGHTA, CDR2 FQGNSA, per germline. The CDR3 loop spans 15 amino acids. V was pared by 1 base and J by 2 bases, with 9 bases between. CDR3 in amino acids: CASSLEWTPYNEQFF. CDR3 DNA sequence: TGTGCCAGCAGCTTAGAGTGGACCCCCTACAATGAGCAGTTCTTC.

This clonotype has ten or more counts. CDR3 in amino acids: CSAETRAGQATYEQYF. The DNA of the CDR3 is TGCAGTGCAGAGACGCGTGCGGGACAGGCCACCTACGAGCAGTACTTC. V usage is TRBV20-1 and J usage is TRBJ2-7, with TRBD1 identical over 8 bases. After removal of 6 bases from V and 2 bases from J, the junction contained 15 bases not matched to a gene. The CDR3 contains 16 residues. Germline CDR1 is DFQATT and CDR2 is SNEGSKA (reference sequence).

This clonotype was counted ten times or more. The chain carries TRBV5-1 and TRBJ1-1; no firm D call. CDR1 SGHRS and CDR2 YFSETQ come from the germline V gene. The CDR3 consists of 18 residues. The V and J ends lost 7 bases and 2 bases respectively, with 27 bases between them. The CDR3 reads CASRPVVRAVGPNTEAFF. The DNA for the CDR3 is TGCGCCAGCCGCCCTGTCGTCCGGGCTGTCGGACCCAACACTGAAGCTTTCTTT.

This clonotype appeared many times. The chain employs TRBV20-1 and TRBJ2-5; D unclear. The CDR3 contains 10 residues. V lost 5 bases and J 3 bases, leaving 4 bases between the germline ends. Germline CDR1 DFQATT, CDR2 SNEGSKA (reference sequence). The CDR3 protein is CSAGEETQYF. For the CDR3, the DNA is TGCAGTGCTGGGGAAGAGACCCAGTACTTC.

In this sample, this clonotype turned up many times. CDR3 residues: CASSEFGSGETQYF. CDR3 coding DNA: TGTGCCAGCAGTGAATTCGGGAGTGGAGAGACCCAGTACTTC. This rearrangement joins TRBV25-1 to TRBJ2-5; D is perhaps TRBD2 (6 bases). Germline V gene data show CDR1 as MGHDK and CDR2 as SYGVNS. The CDR3 is made up of 14 amino acids. Trimming took off 1 base at V and 4 bases at J, with 10 bases between the two ends.

The genes are TRBV5-1 and TRBJ1-1; a possible D gene is TRBD1 (6 bases). CDR1 and CDR2 from the germline V gene are SGHRS and YFSETQ. V lost 4 bases, J lost 1 base, and 11 bases lay in between. The CDR3 is made up of 14 amino acids. CDR3 in DNA: TGCGCCAGCAGCACCGGACAGCCGAACACTGAAGCTTTCTTT. This codes for CASSTGQPNTEAFF.

This clonotype showed up many times. In DNA, the CDR3 is TGCAGTGCTAGGATCGGCGGGGAGCTGTTTTTT. Translated: CSARIGGELFF. This chain links TRBV20-1 with TRBJ2-2; D ambiguous. This CDR3 comprises 11 residues. Germline CDR1 reads DFQATT; CDR2 reads SNEGSKA (reference sequence). V lost 3 bases, J lost 7 bases, and 6 bases lay in between.

This clonotype was seen only a few times. It may be a read error: a sequence one base away is much more abundant. The chain couples TRBV9 to TRBJ2-1; 7 nucleotides line up with TRBD2. Germline loops: CDR1 SGDLS, CDR2 YYNGEE. The V gene end was trimmed by 0 bases and the J gene end by 6 bases; junction bases not matched to a gene: 6. The CDR3 sequence is 15 residues long. The CDR3 here is CASSVVGGTGNEQFF. The CDR3 bases are TGTGCCAGCAGCGTAGTGGGGGGGACCGGCAATGAGCAGTTCTTC.

This clonotype came up many times. It is unclear where the CDR3 begins or ends on the DNA, so no DNA is shown, and the CDR3 is as TCRdb lists it. V gene TRBV9 combines with J gene TRBJ1-6. Ends included, the CDR3 has 14 residues. Germline V gene sequence: CDR1 SGDLS, CDR2 YYNGEE. The CDR3 loop is CASSLVGSGSPLNF.

This clonotype came up many times. The chain has TRBV7-9 and TRBJ1-1; no clear D gene. Between the trimmed V and J ends, which lost 5 bases and 3 bases, there was a span of 10 bases. CDR1 is SEHNR and CDR2 is FQNEAQ in the germline V gene (reference sequence). The CDR3 extends over 13 amino acids. The CDR3: CASSRGGYTEAFF. The CDR3 DNA reads as TGTGCCAGCAGCCGGGGAGGGTACACTGAAGCTTTCTTT. Looking up the rest from reference TRBV7-9 and TRBJ1-1 gives the full variable domain: DTGVSQNPRHKITKRGQNVTFRCDPISEHNRLYWYRQTLGQGPEFLTYFQNEAQLEKSRLLSDRFSAERPKGSFSTLEIQRTEQGDSAMYLCASSRGGYTEAFFGQGTRLTVV.

This clonotype was seen repeatedly, ten times or more. The chain has TRBV5-6 and TRBJ1-1, with 10 bases fitting TRBD1. Trimming took 4 bases from V and 13 from J; bases not matched to a gene: 7. CDR1 and CDR2 from the germline V gene are SGHDT and YYEEEE. This CDR3 spans 12 amino acids. As DNA, the CDR3 is TGTGCCAGCAGCCGGGACAGGGGAATAGGTTTCTTT. Translated, it gives CASSRDRGIGFF.

This clonotype was seen at least ten times. The junction differs from germline at one of its ends, possibly a read error. This chain uses TRBV2 with TRBJ1-5; D uncertain. The CDR3 is made up of 12 amino acids. The germline gives CDR1 SNHLY, CDR2 FYNNEI. The CDR3 coding sequence is TGTGCCAGCACGGAGGGCAATCAGCCCCAGAATTTT. Translation gives CASTEGNQPQNF.

This clonotype was found many times. V and J are TRBV20-1 and TRBJ2-3; D is ambiguous. Germline CDR1 is DFQATT and CDR2 is SNEGSKA (reference sequence). The CDR3 is 13 residues long. V was shortened by 6 bases and J by 3 bases, with 13 bases between the two germline ends. CDR3 in amino acids: CSAGPGPTDTQYF. CDR3 nucleotides: TGCAGTGCCGGTCCGGGTCCAACAGATACGCAGTATTTT.

By its share, this clonotype is medium-sized. The chain recombines TRBV5-1 with TRBJ1-4, with a weak D call TRBD1 (5 bases). Trimming left V 7 bases short and J 3 bases short, with 13 bases between. CDR1 is SGHRS and CDR2 is YFSETQ in the germline V gene. The CDR3 loop spans 14 amino acids. The CDR3 is CASAQTGPNEKLFF. The CDR3 bases are TGCGCCAGCGCGCAAACAGGACCTAATGAAAAACTGTTTTTT.